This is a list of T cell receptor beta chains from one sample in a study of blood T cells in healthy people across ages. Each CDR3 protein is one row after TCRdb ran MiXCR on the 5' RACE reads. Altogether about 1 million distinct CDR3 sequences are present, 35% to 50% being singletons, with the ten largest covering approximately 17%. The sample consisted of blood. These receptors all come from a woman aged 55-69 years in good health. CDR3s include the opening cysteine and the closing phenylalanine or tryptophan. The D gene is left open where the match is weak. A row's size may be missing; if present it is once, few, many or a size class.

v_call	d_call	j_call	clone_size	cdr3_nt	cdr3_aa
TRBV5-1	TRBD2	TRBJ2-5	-	TGCGCCAGCAGCTTGGAATTCGCGGGAGGGCGAGAGACCCAGTACTTC	CASSLEFAGGRETQYF
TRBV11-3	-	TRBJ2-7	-	TGTGCCAGCAGCTTATCCGGGCATAGCTACGAGCAGTACTTC	CASSLSGHSYEQYF
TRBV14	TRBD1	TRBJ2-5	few	TGTGCCAGCAGCCAAGTGACCGGGACAGGGGTCGGGGAGACCCAGTACTTC	CASSQVTGTGVGETQYF
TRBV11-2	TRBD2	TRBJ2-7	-	TGTGCCAGCAGCATTTCTAGCGGAAACTACGAGCAGTACTTC	CASSISSGNYEQYF
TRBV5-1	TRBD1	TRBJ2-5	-	TGCGCCAGCAGCTTCCCGACAGGGGGGACAGAGACCCAGTACTTC	CASSFPTGGTETQYF
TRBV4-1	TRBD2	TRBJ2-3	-	TGCGCCAGCAGCCAACTCCTAGCGGTTAGCACAGATACGCAGTATTTT	CASSQLLAVSTDTQYF
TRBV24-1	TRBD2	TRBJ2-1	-	TGTGCCACCAGTGATTTGCGAGCGGGAGAATACAATGAGCAGTTCTTC	CATSDLRAGEYNEQFF
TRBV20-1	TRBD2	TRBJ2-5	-	TGCAGTGCTGAGCCGACTAGCGGGTTTCAAGAGACCCAGTACTTC	CSAEPTSGFQETQYF
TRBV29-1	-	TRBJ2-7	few	TGCAGCGTTGAAGATCGGGGGTGCGAGCAGTACTTC	CSVEDRGCEQYF
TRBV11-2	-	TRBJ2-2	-	TGTGCCAGCAGCACCAAGCCGGCCGGGGAGCTGTTTTTT	CASSTKPAGELFF
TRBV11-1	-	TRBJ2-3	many	TGTGCCAGCAGCCACAGCCAGGGGGGCAGAAAGACAGATACGCAGTATTTT	CASSHSQGGRKTDTQYF
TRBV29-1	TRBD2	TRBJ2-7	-	TGCAGCGTTGGGACTAGCGTCTCCTACAATGAGCAGTACTTC	CSVGTSVSYNEQYF
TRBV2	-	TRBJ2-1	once	TGTGCCAGCAGTGAAGATTCCCCAAATAACAATGAGCAGTTCTTC	CASSEDSPNNNEQFF
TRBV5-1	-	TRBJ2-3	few	TGCGCCAGCAGCTGGGACCTCGGGTACCCCGAGGCAGATACGCAGTATTTT	CASSWDLGYPEADTQYF
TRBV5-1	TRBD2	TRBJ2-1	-	TGCGCCGGCAGCTTGGGTTGGGGGGGAGTCTCCTACAATGAGCAGTTCTTC	CAGSLGWGGVSYNEQFF
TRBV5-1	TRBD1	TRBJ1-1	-	TGCGCCAGCAGCCCCCCGAACAGGGGAGAGTACACTGAAACTTTCTTT	CASSPPNRGEYTETFF
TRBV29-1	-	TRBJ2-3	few	TGCAGCGTTGTAGGGCGGACCACAGATACGCAGTATTTT	CSVVGRTTDTQYF
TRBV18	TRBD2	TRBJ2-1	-	TGTGCCAGCTCACCTGACATAGCGGGAGGGCCAGGCAATGAGCAGTTCTTC	CASSPDIAGGPGNEQFF
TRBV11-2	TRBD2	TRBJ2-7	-	TGTGCCAGCAGCTTAAATCCTGGACTAGCGGGGATCTACGAGCAGTACTTC	CASSLNPGLAGIYEQYF
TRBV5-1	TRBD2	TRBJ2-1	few	TGCGCCAGCAGCCCCCTTTCGGGGACTAGCGGCCGCACATACAATGAGCAGTTCTTC	CASSPLSGTSGRTYNEQFF
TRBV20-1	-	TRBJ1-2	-	TGCAGTGCTAGAGATTTGTGGGCAGGGACACAAGCCTATGGCTACACCTTC	CSARDLWAGTQAYGYTF
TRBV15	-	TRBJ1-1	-	TGTGCCACCAGCAGAGACGGAAGGGGTGAAGCTTTCTTT	CATSRDGRGEAFF
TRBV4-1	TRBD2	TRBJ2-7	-	TGCGCCAGCGGGCACCCGACTAGCGGACAATACAATGAGCAGTACTTC	CASGHPTSGQYNEQYF
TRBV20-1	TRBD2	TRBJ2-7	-	TGCAGTGCTAGACCCGCCAAGCGGGGACCCTCCTTCGAGCAGTACTTC	CSARPAKRGPSFEQYF
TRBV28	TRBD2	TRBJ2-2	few	TGTGCCAGCCGTGTGCGGGAGAGCACCGGGGAGCTGTTTTTT	CASRVRESTGELFF
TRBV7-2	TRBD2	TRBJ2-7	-	TGTGCCAGCAGTGGACTAGCTTCTTACTACAATGAGCAGTACTTC	CASSGLASYYNEQYF
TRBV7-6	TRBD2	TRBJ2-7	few	TGTGCCAGCAGTATCGGGACTAGCGGGTTGTTCGCCCACGAGCAGTACTTC	CASSIGTSGLFAHEQYF
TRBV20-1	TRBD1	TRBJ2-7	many	TGCAGTGCTCCCGGGACAGGGGGCTCGTACGAGCAGTACTTC	CSAPGTGGSYEQYF
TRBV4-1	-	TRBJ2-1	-	TGCGCCAGCAGCCAAGAAACTTCTTTGCGGGCCTACAATGAGCAGTTCTTC	CASSQETSLRAYNEQFF
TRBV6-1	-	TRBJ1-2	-	TGTGCCAGCAGTGAAAGTCTGGTCTATGGCTACACCTTC	CASSESLVYGYTF
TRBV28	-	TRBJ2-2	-	TGTGCCAGCAGTTTCTCGCCGACGAACACCGGGGAGCTGTTTTTT	CASSFSPTNTGELFF
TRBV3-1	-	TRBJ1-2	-	TGTGCCAGCAGCCAGGAAGGGCCCGAAGGAAGGGACACGATCAACTATGGCTACACCTTC	CASSQEGPEGRDTINYGYTF
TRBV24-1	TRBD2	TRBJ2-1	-	TGTGCCACCAGTGTACCGGGGACTAGTGAGCAGTTCTTC	CATSVPGTSEQFF
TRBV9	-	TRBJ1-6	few	TGTGCCAGCAGCGTAGAGGATAATTCACCCCTCCACTTT	CASSVEDNSPLHF
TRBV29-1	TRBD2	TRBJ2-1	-	TGCAGCGTTGGAACTAGCGGGAGGGCCCATGAGCAGTTCTTC	CSVGTSGRAHEQFF
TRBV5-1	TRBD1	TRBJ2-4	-	TGCGCCAGCAGCACGGGACAGGTTAACATTCAGTACTTC	CASSTGQVNIQYF
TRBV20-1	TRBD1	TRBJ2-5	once	TGCAGTGCTACCCGGGACAGGGCGTCTAGAGAGACCCAGTACTTC	CSATRDRASRETQYF
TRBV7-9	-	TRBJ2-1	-	TGTGCCGGCAGCCCCGGCAGCTACAATGAGCAGTTCTTC	CAGSPGSYNEQFF
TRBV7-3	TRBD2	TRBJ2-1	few	TGTGCCAGCAGCTATAGCGGGAGCGGGAATGAGCAGTTCTTC	CASSYSGSGNEQFF
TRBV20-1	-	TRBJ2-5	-	TGCAGTACTAGAGATCTCGGCGGAGATATACTAAGAGCGACCCAGTACTTC	CSTRDLGGDILRATQYF
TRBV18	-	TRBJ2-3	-	TGTGCCAGCTCACCTCTAGCGAGATCTAGCACAGATACGCAGTATTTT	CASSPLARSSTDTQYF